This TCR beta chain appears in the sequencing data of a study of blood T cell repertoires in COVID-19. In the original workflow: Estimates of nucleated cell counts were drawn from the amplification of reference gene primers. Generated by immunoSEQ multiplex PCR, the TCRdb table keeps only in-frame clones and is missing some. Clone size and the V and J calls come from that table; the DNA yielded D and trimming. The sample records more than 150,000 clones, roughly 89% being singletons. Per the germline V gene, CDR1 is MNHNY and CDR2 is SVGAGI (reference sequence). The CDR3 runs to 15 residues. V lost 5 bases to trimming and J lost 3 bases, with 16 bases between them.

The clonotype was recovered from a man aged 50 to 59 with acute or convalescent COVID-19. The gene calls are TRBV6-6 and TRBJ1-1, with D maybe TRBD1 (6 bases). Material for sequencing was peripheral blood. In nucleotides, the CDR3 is TGTGCCAGCAGTGCGCACAGGGCTGGGGACACTGAAGCTTTCTTT. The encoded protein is CASSAHRAGDTEAFF.